These 2 T cell receptor beta chains originate from one sample sequenced in a study of T cell responses to AZD1222 COVID-19 vaccine. The method was immunoSEQ multiplex PCR; TCRdb's version includes in-frame clones alone and lacks a portion of them. In the table there are about 190,000 clones, almost 95% of which are singletons. This specimen consisted of peripheral blood, obtained on day 0 of AZD1222 vaccination. The receptor source for this set is an adult in good health.

The chain combines TRBV19 with TRBJ1-5, with 7 bases fitting TRBD1. CDR1 is LNHDA, CDR2 SQIVND, per germline (reference sequence). The trim removed 4 bases at V and 0 bases at J, leaving 15 bases unmatched. This CDR3 has 19 amino acids. CDR3 protein: CASSNTQGLSGYSNQPQHF. CDR3 DNA sequence: TGTGCCAGTAGTAATACACAGGGGCTAAGCGGGTATAGCAATCAGCCCCAGCATTTT.

J is TRBJ2-1 and V is TRBV5-1, with D unclear. The CDR3 runs 14 residues. CDR1 is SGHRS, CDR2 YFSETQ, per germline. Between the trimmed V and J ends, which lost 1 base and 13 bases, there was a span of 18 bases. This CDR3 is CASSLTAQQLTQFF. The DNA for the CDR3 is TGCGCCAGCAGCTTGACAGCCCAGCAGTTGACCCAGTTCTTC.